Listed below are T cell receptor beta chains from one sample, sequenced in a study of T-cell reconstitution after alpha-beta-depleted transplantation in children. TCRdb re-analysed the PCR reads in MiXCR, keeping a single row per CDR3 protein. The repertoire holds a few hundred thousand distinct CDR3 sequences, with about 17% as singletons. The sample was PBMCs, mostly from graft donor cells, taken 360 days after TCRalphabeta/CD19-depleted stem cell transplant. The receptors come from a boy under two years old who had a stem cell transplant for Wiskott-Aldrich syndrome, so the T cells may come from the graft donor. Both conserved end residues are part of each CDR3. A D gene is named only where the DNA matches it firmly. Not all rows give a size; the values are once, few, many and, for expanded clones, a class.

d_call,j_call,v_call,clone_size,cdr3_nt,cdr3_aa
.,TRBJ2-5,TRBV4-1,.,TGCGCCAGCAGCCAAGATCGGGACACCCGGGCCAGAGAGACCCAGTACTTC,CASSQDRDTRARETQYF
.,TRBJ2-7,TRBV4-1,once,TGCGCCAGCAGCCCACTACAGGGAGTATCCTACGAGCAGTACTTC,CASSPLQGVSYEQYF
.,TRBJ2-1,TRBV10-3,few,TGTGCCATCAGTGAGGCGTATGAGCAGTTCTTC,CAISEAYEQFF
.,TRBJ1-6,TRBV10-3,.,TGTGCCATCAGCTCAGGGTTCGGGGATTCACCCCTCCACTTT,CAISSGFGDSPLHF
.,TRBJ1-1,TRBV3-1,.,TGTGCCAGCAGCCAAGCTAAATCAAGGCTGTTGAACACTGAAGCTTTCTTT,CASSQAKSRLLNTEAFF
.,TRBJ1-5,TRBV3-1,.,TGTGCCAGCAGCCAGTGGGCAGGGGGCAATCAGCCCCAGCATTTT,CASSQWAGGNQPQHF
TRBD1,TRBJ1-5,TRBV12-3/TRBV12-4,few,TGTGCCAGCAGTTTTGGACAGGGGGCATCAAGCAATCAGCCCCAGCATTTT,CASSFGQGASSNQPQHF
.,TRBJ2-7,TRBV18,many,TGTGCCAGCAGCCCTCCCGGCTCCTACGAGCAGTACTTC,CASSPPGSYEQYF
TRBD1,TRBJ2-7,TRBV6-1,.,TGTGCCAGCGGGCCCGGGACAGGTTCCCCCTACGAGCAGTACTTC,CASGPGTGSPYEQYF
.,TRBJ2-1,TRBV7-2,.,TGTGCCAGCAGCCGCCGCTCTGGAGGAATCAACAATGAGCAGCTCTTC,CASSRRSGGINNEQLF
.,TRBJ2-1,TRBV12-3/TRBV12-4,.,TGTGCCAGCAGTTCTGATCCCGCCTACAATGAGCAGTTCTTC,CASSSDPAYNEQFF
TRBD2,TRBJ2-5,TRBV29-1,few,TGCAGCGTTGAAGGACGCGGGGGACTAACCCAAGAGACCCAGTACTTC,CSVEGRGGLTQETQYF
.,TRBJ2-3,TRBV18,.,TGTGCCAGCTCACCTACTCCCAGACCTAGCACAGATACGCAGTATTTT,CASSPTPRPSTDTQYF
.,TRBJ2-1,TRBV25-1,.,TGTGCCAGCAGTGAAGCCGGGTTGGATGAGCAGTTCTTC,CASSEAGLDEQFF
.,TRBJ2-2,TRBV12-3/TRBV12-4,.,TGTGCCAGCAGTTCCCCTTCCAGATCGAACACCGGGGAGCTGTTTTTT,CASSSPSRSNTGELFF
.,TRBJ2-3,TRBV10-3,.,TGTGCCATCAGTGAAAGGTCCGTCACAGATACGCAGTATTTT,CAISERSVTDTQYF
.,TRBJ2-7,TRBV5-1,few,TGCGCCAGCAGCCCAAACAGGGAAGGCTTATCCTACGAGCAGTACTTC,CASSPNREGLSYEQYF
.,TRBJ2-5,TRBV25-1,.,TGTGCCAGCAGTGAGGTCAACAGGGCTGGGGAGACCCAGTACTTC,CASSEVNRAGETQYF
.,TRBJ2-5,TRBV19,few,TGTGCCAGTACTGAGACCCAGTACTTC,CASTETQYF
.,TRBJ2-7,TRBV7-2,.,TGTGCCAGCAGCAACTCGGTCGGCCGACCCTCCTACGAGCAGTACTTC,CASSNSVGRPSYEQYF
TRBD2,TRBJ2-3,TRBV4-2,.,TGTGCCAGCAGCCAAAAAGGACTAGCGGGAGGGCGGGGCACATTGGATACGCAGTATTTT,CASSQKGLAGGRGTLDTQYF
.,TRBJ2-6,TRBV19,many,TGTGCCAGTAGTGGGGCCAACGTCCTGACTTTC,CASSGANVLTF
TRBD2,TRBJ2-4,TRBV20-1,few,TGCAGTGCCCCTCCTATGACTAGCGGAGACAAAAACATTCAGTACTTC,CSAPPMTSGDKNIQYF
.,TRBJ2-7,TRBV12-3/TRBV12-4,.,TGTGCCAGCAGTTTACGGGGGCAGAACCTCTACGAGCAGTACTTC,CASSLRGQNLYEQYF
TRBD1,TRBJ1-1,TRBV7-9,.,TGTGCCAGCAGCTTAGCCGGGACAGGAATGAACACTGAAGCTTTCTTT,CASSLAGTGMNTEAFF
.,TRBJ2-7,TRBV28,.,TGTGCCAGCATCGCACCCGGGGCATGGTACGAGCAGTACTTC,CASIAPGAWYEQYF
.,TRBJ1-5,TRBV5-1,few,TGCGCCAGCAGCTTGTGGCAAAACCAGGGCAATCAGCCCCAGCATTTT,CASSLWQNQGNQPQHF
.,TRBJ2-7,TRBV5-6,.,TGTGCCAGCAGCTACACGCAAAAGAGCTACGAGCAGTACTTC,CASSYTQKSYEQYF
TRBD1,TRBJ2-7,TRBV6-5,.,TGTGCCAGCAGTTACAGGGGGCTCACCCACGAGCAGTACTTC,CASSYRGLTHEQYF
.,TRBJ2-3,TRBV6-5,.,TGTGCCAGCAGTTACTCGAGGGTTCGAGATACGCAGTATTTT,CASSYSRVRDTQYF
TRBD2,TRBJ2-1,TRBV27,few,TGTGCCAGCAGGCCGGGACTAGCGGGAACCAATGAGCAGTTCTTC,CASRPGLAGTNEQFF
TRBD2,TRBJ2-1,TRBV5-5,.,TGTGCCAGCAGCTTCACGGGACTAGCGATCAATGAGCAGTTCTTC,CASSFTGLAINEQFF
TRBD1,TRBJ2-1,TRBV7-9,many,TGTGCCAGCAGCTTAAGACAGGGGATGGGGAATGAGCAGTTCTTC,CASSLRQGMGNEQFF
TRBD2,TRBJ2-3,TRBV4-3,.,TGCGCCAGCAGCCAAGAGCGAACTAGCGGGGCCACCTATACGCAGTATTTT,CASSQERTSGATYTQYF
.,TRBJ1-1,TRBV12-3/TRBV12-4,few,TGTGCCAGCAGTCCCTATCTGACAGGGAACACTGAAGCTTTCTTT,CASSPYLTGNTEAFF
.,TRBJ2-2,TRBV5-1,.,TGCGCCAGCAGTTCTACAGGGTTTAACACCGGGGAGCTGTTTTTT,CASSSTGFNTGELFF
TRBD1,TRBJ2-7,TRBV28,few,TGTGCCAGCAGTTCACAGTATCCGGGACAGGGGGCCTACGAGCAGTACTTC,CASSSQYPGQGAYEQYF
.,TRBJ2-7,TRBV15,many,TGTGCCACCAGCAGAGGGGGCAGCTACTACGAGCAGTACTTC,CATSRGGSYYEQYF
.,TRBJ1-5,TRBV5-6,.,TGTGCCAGCAGCTTGGCACAGGGCTGGCCCCAGCATTTT,CASSLAQGWPQHF